Below are 3 T cell receptor beta chains sequenced from a single sample in a study of blood T cell repertoires in COVID-19. Produced via immunoSEQ multiplex PCR; TCRdb's table is partial and in-frame only. The repertoire has some 220,000 clones, under 85% of them found once; the top ten carry around 1.3%. The sample consisted of peripheral blood. These receptors were obtained from a woman younger than 45 with COVID-19, enrolled during active disease.

The chain combines TRBV3-1 (or the pseudogene TRBV3-2) with TRBJ1-2; possible D gene TRBD1, 6 bases. The CDR3 length is 16 residues. Germline CDR1 is LGHDT and CDR2 is YNNKEL (reference sequence). V gave up 4 bases and J gave up 0 bases, with 15 bases separating them. The CDR3 sequence is CASSPPGQASNYGYTF. The CDR3 DNA follows: TGTGCCAGCAGCCCTCCGGGACAAGCCTCTAACTATGGCTACACCTTC.

This clone was counted between two and nine times. The V gene is TRBV5-1, the J gene TRBJ1-6, with 7 bases identical to TRBD1. The CDR3 runs 17 residues. Losses at the gene ends were 5 bases for V and 4 bases for J; bases not matched to a gene: 12. Germline V CDR1 and CDR2: SGHRS, YFSETQ. The CDR3 spells CASSPGPETGYNSPLHF. CDR3 bases: TGCGCCAGCAGTCCCGGCCCAGAGACAGGGTATAATTCACCCCTCCACTTT. The full variable domain, rest sourced from reference TRBV5-1 and TRBJ1-6, is KAGVTQTPRYLIKTRGQQVTLSCSPISGHRSVSWYQQTPGQGLQFLFEYFSETQRNKGNFPGRFSGRQFSNSRSEMNVSTLELGDSALYLCASSPGPETGYNSPLHFGNGTRLTVT.

This sequence joins TRBV6-5 and TRBJ2-3; weak D call: TRBD2 (6 bases). V was cut by 6 bases and J by 5 bases, with 12 bases left in between. Germline V lookup: CDR1 MNHEY, CDR2 SVGAGI. This CDR3 has 13 residues. CDR3 loop: CASSPTSLDTQYF. In DNA, the CDR3 is TGTGCCAGCAGCCCGACTAGTTTAGATACGCAGTATTTT.